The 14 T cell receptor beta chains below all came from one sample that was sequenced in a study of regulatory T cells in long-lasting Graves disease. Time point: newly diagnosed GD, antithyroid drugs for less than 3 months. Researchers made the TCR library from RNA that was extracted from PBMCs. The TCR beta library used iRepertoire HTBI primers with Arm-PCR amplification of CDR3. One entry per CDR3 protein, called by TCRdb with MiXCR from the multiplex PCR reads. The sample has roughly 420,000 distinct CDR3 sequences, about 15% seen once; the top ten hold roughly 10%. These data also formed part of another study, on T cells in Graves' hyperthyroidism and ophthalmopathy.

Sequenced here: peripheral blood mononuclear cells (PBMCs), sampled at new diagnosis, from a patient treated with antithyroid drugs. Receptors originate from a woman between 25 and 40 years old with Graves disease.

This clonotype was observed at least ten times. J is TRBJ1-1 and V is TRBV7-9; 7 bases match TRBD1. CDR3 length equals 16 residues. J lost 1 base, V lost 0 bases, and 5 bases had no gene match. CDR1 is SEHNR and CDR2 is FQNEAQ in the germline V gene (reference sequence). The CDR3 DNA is TGTGCCAGCAGCTTAGCGCCGGGACAGAAGAACACTGAAGCTTTCTTT. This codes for CASSLAPGQKNTEAFF.

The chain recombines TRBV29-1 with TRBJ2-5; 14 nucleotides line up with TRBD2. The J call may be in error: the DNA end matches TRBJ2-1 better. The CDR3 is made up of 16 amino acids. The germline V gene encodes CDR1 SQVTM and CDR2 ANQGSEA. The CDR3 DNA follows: TGCAGCGTTGTGGGGACTAGCGGGAGATTTTACAATGAGCAGTTCTTC. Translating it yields CSVVGTSGRFYNEQFF.

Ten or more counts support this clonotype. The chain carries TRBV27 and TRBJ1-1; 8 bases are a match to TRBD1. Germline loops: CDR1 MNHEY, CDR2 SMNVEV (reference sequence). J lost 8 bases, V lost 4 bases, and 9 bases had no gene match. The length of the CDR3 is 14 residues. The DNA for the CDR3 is TGTGCCAGCAGTTCAGGGACAGGAAGGGCAGAAGCTTTCTTT. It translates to CASSSGTGRAEAFF.

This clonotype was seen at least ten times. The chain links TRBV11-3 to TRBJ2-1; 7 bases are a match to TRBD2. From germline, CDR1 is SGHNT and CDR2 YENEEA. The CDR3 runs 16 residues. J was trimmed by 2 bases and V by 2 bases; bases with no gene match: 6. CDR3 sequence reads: CASSLRGRAPYNEQFF. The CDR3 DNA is TGTGCCAGCAGCTTAAGAGGGAGGGCCCCCTACAATGAGCAGTTCTTC.

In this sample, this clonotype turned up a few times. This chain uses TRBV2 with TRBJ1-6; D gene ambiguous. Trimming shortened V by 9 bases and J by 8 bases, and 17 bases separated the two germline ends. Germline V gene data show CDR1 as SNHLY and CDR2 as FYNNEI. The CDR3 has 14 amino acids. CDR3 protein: CASDLSTGDSPLHF. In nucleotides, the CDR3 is TGTGCCAGTGACCTCTCTACTGGTGATTCACCCCTCCACTTT. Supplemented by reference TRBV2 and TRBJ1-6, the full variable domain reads EPEVTQTPSHQVTQMGQEVILRCVPISNHLYFYWYRQILGQKVEFLVSFYNNEISEKSEIFDDQFSVERPDGSNFTLKIRSTKLEDSAMYFCASDLSTGDSPLHFGNGTRLTVT.

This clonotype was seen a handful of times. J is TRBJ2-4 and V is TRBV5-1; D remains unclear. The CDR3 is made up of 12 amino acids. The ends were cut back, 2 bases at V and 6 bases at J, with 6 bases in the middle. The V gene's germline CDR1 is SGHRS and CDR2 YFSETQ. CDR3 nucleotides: TGCGCCAGCAGCTTTCCGGGAAACATTCAGTACTTC. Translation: CASSFPGNIQYF.

CDR3 DNA sequence: TGTGCCAGCAGTTTGGGGACTAGCGGGAGAAACACCGGGGAGCTGTTTTTT. As protein: CASSLGTSGRNTGELFF. The rearrangement links TRBV28 to TRBJ2-2; 14 positions match TRBD2. Germline assignment: CDR1 MDHEN and CDR2 SYDVKM. Germline trimming cut 3 bases from V and 2 bases from J; bases unmatched to any gene: 2. This CDR3 is built from 17 residues.

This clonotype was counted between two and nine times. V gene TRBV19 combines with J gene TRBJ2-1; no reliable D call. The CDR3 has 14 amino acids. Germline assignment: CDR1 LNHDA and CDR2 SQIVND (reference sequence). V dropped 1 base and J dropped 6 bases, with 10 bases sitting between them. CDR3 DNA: TGTGCCAGTAGTATAGGGTCCGGCCGCAATGAGCAGTTCTTC. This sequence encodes CASSIGSGRNEQFF.

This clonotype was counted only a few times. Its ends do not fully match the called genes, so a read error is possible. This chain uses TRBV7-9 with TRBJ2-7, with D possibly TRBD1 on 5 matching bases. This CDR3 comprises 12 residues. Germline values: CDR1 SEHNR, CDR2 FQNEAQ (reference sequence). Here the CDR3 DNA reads TGTGCCAGCAGCTTAGATCCAGGGATCGGCCTCTTC. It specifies CASSLDPGIGLF.

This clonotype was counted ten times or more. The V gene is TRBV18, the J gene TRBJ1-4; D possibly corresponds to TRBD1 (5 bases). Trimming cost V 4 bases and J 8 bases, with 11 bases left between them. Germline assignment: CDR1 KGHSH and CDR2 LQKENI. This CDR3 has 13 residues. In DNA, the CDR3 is TGTGCCAGCTCACGGCAGGGAGACGAAAAACTGTTTTTT. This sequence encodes CASSRQGDEKLFF.

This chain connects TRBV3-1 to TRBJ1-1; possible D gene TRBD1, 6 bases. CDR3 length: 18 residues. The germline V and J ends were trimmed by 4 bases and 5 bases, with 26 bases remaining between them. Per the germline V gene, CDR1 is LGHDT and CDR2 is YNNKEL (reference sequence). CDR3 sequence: CASSRTKTRGLGGTEAFF. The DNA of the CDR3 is TGTGCCAGCAGCCGAACTAAAACCAGGGGCCTGGGCGGAACTGAAGCTTTCTTT.

The CDR3 bases are TGCGCCAGCAGCCAAGAACCCCTCGCAGGCCCCTACGAGCAGTACTTC. Encoded protein: CASSQEPLAGPYEQYF. The chain recombines TRBV4-1 with TRBJ2-7; D not resolved. The CDR3 is 16 amino acids. V gave up 0 bases and J gave up 2 bases, with 14 bases separating them. Germline-derived CDR1 and CDR2 are MGHRA and YSYEKL.

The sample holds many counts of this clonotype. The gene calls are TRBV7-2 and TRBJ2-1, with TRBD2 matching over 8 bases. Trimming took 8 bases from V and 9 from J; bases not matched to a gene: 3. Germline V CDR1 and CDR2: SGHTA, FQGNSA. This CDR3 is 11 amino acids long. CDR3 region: CASGRGGEQFF. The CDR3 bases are TGTGCCAGCGGACGGGGGGGTGAGCAGTTCTTC.

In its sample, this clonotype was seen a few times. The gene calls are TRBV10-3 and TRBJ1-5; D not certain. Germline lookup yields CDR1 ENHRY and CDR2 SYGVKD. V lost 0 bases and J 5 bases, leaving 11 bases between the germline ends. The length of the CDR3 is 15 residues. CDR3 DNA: TGTGCCATCAGTGAGTCGGTGGATGTGGATCAGCCCCAGCATTTT. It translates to CAISESVDVDQPQHF.